This T cell receptor (beta chain) was identified in a study of esophageal squamous cell carcinoma under preoperative chemotherapy. In TCRdb, the PCR reads were re-called with MiXCR into one record per CDR3 protein. The sample lists about 19,000 distinct CDR3 sequences; around 42% were seen once. As for time point: after preoperative PTX-NDP chemotherapy. The specimen was collected from a patient given preoperative chemotherapy. This TCR derives from a human donor with esophageal squamous cell carcinoma. The donor label of this sample is uncertain.

In DNA form, the CDR3 reads TGTGCCAGCAGACAACAGGGGGGCCGCGTATTCGAGCAGTTCTTC. Translation gives CASRQQGGRVFEQFF. The chain has TRBV7-9 and TRBJ2-1, with 8 bases that match TRBD1. Germline trimming cut 6 bases from V and 10 bases from J; bases unmatched to any gene: 14. The CDR3 runs to 15 residues. Germline CDR1 SEHNR, CDR2 FQNEAQ (reference sequence).